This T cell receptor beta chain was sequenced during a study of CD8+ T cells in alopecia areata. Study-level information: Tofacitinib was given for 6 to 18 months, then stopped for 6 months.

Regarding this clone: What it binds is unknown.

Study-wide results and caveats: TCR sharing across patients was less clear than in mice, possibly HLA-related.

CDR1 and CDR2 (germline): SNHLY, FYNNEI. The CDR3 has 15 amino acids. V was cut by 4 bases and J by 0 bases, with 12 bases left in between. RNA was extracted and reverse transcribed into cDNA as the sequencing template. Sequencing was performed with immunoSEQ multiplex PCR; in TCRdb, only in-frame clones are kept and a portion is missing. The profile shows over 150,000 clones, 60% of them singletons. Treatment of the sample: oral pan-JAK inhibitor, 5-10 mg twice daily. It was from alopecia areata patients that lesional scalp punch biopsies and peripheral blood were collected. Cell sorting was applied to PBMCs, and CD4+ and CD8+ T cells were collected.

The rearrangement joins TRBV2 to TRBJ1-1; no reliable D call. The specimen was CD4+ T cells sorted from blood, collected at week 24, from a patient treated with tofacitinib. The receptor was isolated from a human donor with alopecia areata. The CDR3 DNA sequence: TGTGCCAGCAGTGTGGTCCGGCCCCTGAACACTGAAGCTTTCTTT. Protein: CASSVVRPLNTEAFF.